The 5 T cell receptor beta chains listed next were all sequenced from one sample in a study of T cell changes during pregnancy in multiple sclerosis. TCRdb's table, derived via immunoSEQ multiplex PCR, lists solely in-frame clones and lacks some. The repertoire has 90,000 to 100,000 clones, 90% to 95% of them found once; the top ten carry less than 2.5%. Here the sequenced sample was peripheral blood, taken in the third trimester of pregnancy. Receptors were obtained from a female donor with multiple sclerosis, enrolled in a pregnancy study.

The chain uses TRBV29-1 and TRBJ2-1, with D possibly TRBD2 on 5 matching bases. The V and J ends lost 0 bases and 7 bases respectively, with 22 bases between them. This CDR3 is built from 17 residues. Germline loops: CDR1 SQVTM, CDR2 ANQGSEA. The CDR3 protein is CSVEDYTRVALGNEQFF. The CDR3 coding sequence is TGCAGCGTTGAAGACTATACGAGGGTAGCGCTGGGAAATGAGCAGTTCTTC.

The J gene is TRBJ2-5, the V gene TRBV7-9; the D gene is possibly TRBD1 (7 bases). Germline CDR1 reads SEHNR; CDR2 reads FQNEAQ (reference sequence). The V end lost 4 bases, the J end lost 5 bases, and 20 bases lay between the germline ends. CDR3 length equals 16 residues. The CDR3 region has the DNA TGTGCCAGCAGCTCACCGACAGGGCAAGGGAGGGAGACCCAGTACTTC. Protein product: CASSSPTGQGRETQYF.

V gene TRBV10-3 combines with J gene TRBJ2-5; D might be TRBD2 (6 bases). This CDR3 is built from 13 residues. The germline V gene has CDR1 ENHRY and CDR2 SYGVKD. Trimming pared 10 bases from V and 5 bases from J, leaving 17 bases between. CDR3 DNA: TGTGCCACCGGGGGTCCCAATCTTGAGACCCAGTACTTC. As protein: CATGGPNLETQYF.

The CDR3 here is CASSLVLSGGTGELFF. Here the CDR3 DNA reads TGTGCCAGCAGTTTAGTTCTCTCGGGGGGCACCGGGGAGCTGTTTTTT. V is TRBV27 and J is TRBJ2-2, with TRBD2 matching 7 bases. Germline V lookup: CDR1 MNHEY, CDR2 SMNVEV (reference sequence). J gave up 4 bases and V 2 bases, and 7 bases lay outside the gene matches. The CDR3 is 16 residues long.

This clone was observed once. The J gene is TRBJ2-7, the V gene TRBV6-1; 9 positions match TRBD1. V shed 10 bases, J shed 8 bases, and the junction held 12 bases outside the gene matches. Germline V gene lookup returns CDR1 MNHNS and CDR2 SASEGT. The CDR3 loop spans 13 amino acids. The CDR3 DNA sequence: TGTGCCACCACGGGGACAGGGATTAGACAGCAGTACTTC. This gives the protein CATTGTGIRQQYF.